Listed below are T cell receptor beta chains from one sample, sequenced in a study of monozygotic twins with inflammatory bowel disease. TCRdb reprocessed the 5' RACE reads, keeping one entry per CDR3 protein, no DNA. In total, the table holds over 150,000 distinct CDR3 sequences. The sample taken for sequencing was blood. These receptors all come from a human donor with ulcerative colitis or Crohn's disease, or a healthy co-twin of an affected twin (not recorded which). Each CDR3 is given with its conserved first and last residue.

V gene,J gene,CDR3 protein
TRBV3-1,TRBJ2-7,CASGLGLVRYEQYF
TRBV27,TRBJ2-7,CASTSTSPYEQYF
TRBV5-1,TRBJ2-2,CASSLAGQGSMTGELFF
TRBV6-4,TRBJ2-1,CASSDHSGSANEQFF
TRBV28,TRBJ2-2,CASRPHGWEANTGELFF
TRBV9,TRBJ2-7,CASSASGRSYEQYF
TRBV7-6,TRBJ2-3,CASSLALAGGRSTDTQYF
TRBV5-1,TRBJ2-3,CASRLVTDTQYF
TRBV5-6,TRBJ2-2,CASRRRGGFDTGELFF
TRBV20-1,TRBJ2-4,CSASDYRKNIQYF
TRBV7-6,TRBJ2-5,CASSSNRVSKTQYF
TRBV4-3,TRBJ2-2,CASSLTLTSGGNTGELFF
TRBV5-1,TRBJ2-7,CASSLPSGDDEQYF
TRBV6-5,TRBJ2-7,CASSYSGQGASEQYF
TRBV4-3,TRBJ2-7,CASSQDLSGAYEQYF
TRBV10-3,TRBJ2-3,CAITPRLAGGEDTQYF
TRBV4-3,TRBJ2-1,CASSQDVGEWDEQFF
TRBV5-1,TRBJ2-1,CASSPTTGTGFSNEQFF
TRBV10-3,TRBJ2-1,CAISEPTEQFF
TRBV10-2,TRBJ2-7,CASRGGRQSEQYF
TRBV3-1,TRBJ2-5,CASTQNWESQETQYF
TRBV20-1,TRBJ1-5,CSARTGGSQPQHF
TRBV7-2,TRBJ2-7,CASSFRQGPYEQYF
TRBV5-1,TRBJ2-7,CASSTGYSYEQYF
TRBV20-1,TRBJ1-5,CSARRPGRSNQPQHF
TRBV7-9,TRBJ2-6,CASSLNRGSGANVLTF
TRBV27,TRBJ1-2,CASSRRTGFGYTF
TRBV29-1,TRBJ1-3,CSVEWGSGNTIYF
TRBV27,TRBJ1-6,CASRDRGSVNSPLHF
TRBV5-6,TRBJ2-7,CASSSPFDYEQYF
TRBV7-2,TRBJ2-1,CASSFGAIPYNEQFF
TRBV5-5,TRBJ1-5,CASNPSAARNQPQHF
TRBV29-1,TRBJ1-2,CSVLGTGGDANYGYTF
TRBV28,TRBJ2-1,CASSPLWTSGRLAYNEQFF
TRBV12-3/TRBV12-4,TRBJ1-5,CASRYGDQPQHF
TRBV7-9,TRBJ1-4,CASSLDRIGRLFF
TRBV10-2,TRBJ2-7,CASTDATGGRYEQYF
TRBV10-3,TRBJ2-2,CAISEQNTGELFF
TRBV7-9,TRBJ2-1,CASSPSGSRDEQFF
TRBV10-3,TRBJ2-2,CAIAALAGNTGELFF
TRBV19,TRBJ2-7,CAPPRLAENEQYF
TRBV29-1,TRBJ2-5,CSVDHGRETQYF
TRBV11-2,TRBJ1-4,CASSRGQVATNEKLFF
TRBV7-6,TRBJ2-7,CASSLGAGPSYEQYF
TRBV7-2,TRBJ2-7,CASSWGGAYEQYF
TRBV12-3/TRBV12-4,TRBJ1-1,CASSLARQGAEAFF
TRBV12-3/TRBV12-4,TRBJ1-5,CASSLMSGGNQPQHF
TRBV20-1,TRBJ2-5,CSARAEKQGGRETQYF
TRBV28,TRBJ2-3,CASSSSWGAQTDTQYF
TRBV7-9,TRBJ2-3,CASTLIPSDTQYF
TRBV29-1,TRBJ2-6,CSVEDWDSRSGANVLTF
TRBV5-1,TRBJ1-1,CASSLYRGNTEAFF
TRBV5-6,TRBJ2-5,CASSFGVGETQYF
TRBV20-1,TRBJ2-3,CSARVVIGLDTQYF